Below are 13 T cell receptor beta chains sequenced from a single sample in a study of neurological immune-mediated disorders. Time point described: longitudinal time-point 2. TCRdb called the 5' RACE reads again in MiXCR, with one record for every CDR3 protein. This sample has about 66,000 distinct CDR3 sequences, with around 9.7% found just once. Material for sequencing was PBMCs. The origin of the receptors is a man aged 25 to 40 in good health.

There are many counts of this clonotype. The chain couples TRBV5-1 to TRBJ2-1; the match to TRBD2 covers 7 bases. Germline lookup yields CDR1 SGHRS and CDR2 YFSETQ. The CDR3 is made up of 14 amino acids. V was clipped by 2 bases and J by 5 bases; unmatched bases: 4. DNA of the CDR3: TGCGCCAGCAGCTTTACTAGCGAGAACAATGAGCAGTTCTTC. Its translation is CASSFTSENNEQFF. Filled out from reference TRBV5-1 and TRBJ2-1, the complete variable domain reads KAGVTQTPRYLIKTRGQQVTLSCSPISGHRSVSWYQQTPGQGLQFLFEYFSETQRNKGNFPGRFSGRQFSNSRSEMNVSTLELGDSALYLCASSFTSENNEQFFGPGTRLTVL.

This clonotype was seen repeatedly, ten times or more. The chain uses TRBV12-3 or TRBV12-4 and TRBJ2-3, with 7 bases lining up with TRBD2. V was pared by 4 bases and J by 2 bases, with 3 bases of the junction left unmatched. The CDR3 loop spans 14 amino acids. The chain's CDR3 is CASSSGTNTDTQYF. The CDR3 DNA is TGTGCCAGCAGTTCTGGGACTAACACAGATACGCAGTATTTT.

This clonotype was picked up many times. J is TRBJ1-5 and V is TRBV7-9; 7 bases fit TRBD1. This CDR3 has 14 amino acids. CDR1 and CDR2 from the germline V gene are SEHNR and FQNEAQ (reference sequence). V gave up 4 bases and J gave up 6 bases; unmatched junction bases: 6. DNA for the CDR3: TGTGCCAGCAGCTCCGACAGGGTCGGTCAGCCCCAGCATTTT. This translates into CASSSDRVGQPQHF.

This clonotype occurred many times. The J gene is TRBJ2-3, the V gene TRBV5-1; D ambiguous. CDR3 length: 15 amino acids. The germline V gene has CDR1 SGHRS and CDR2 YFSETQ. With 1 base removed from V and 1 base from J, the gap between germline ends came to 10 bases. CDR3 protein: CASSLIPGGTDTQYF. CDR3 DNA sequence: TGCGCCAGCAGCTTGATCCCTGGCGGCACAGATACGCAGTATTTT.

This clonotype was seen ten or more times. This chain links TRBV20-1 with TRBJ1-5, with TRBD1 as a possible D gene (6 bases). Trimming shortened V by 3 bases and J by 6 bases, and 12 bases separated the two germline ends. Germline lookup yields CDR1 DFQATT and CDR2 SNEGSKA (reference sequence). This CDR3 contains 13 residues. The CDR3 DNA reads TGCAGTGCTAGCGACAGGTCCTCTCAGCCCCAGCATTTT. Translating gives CSASDRSSQPQHF.

In this sample, this clonotype turned up many times. The gene calls are TRBV6-1 and TRBJ1-5; D call uncertain. The germline gives CDR1 MNHNS, CDR2 SASEGT. V dropped 9 bases and J dropped 2 bases, with 11 bases sitting between them. CDR3 length equals 13 residues. CDR3 sequence: CASGGTGNQPQHF. The CDR3 region has the DNA TGTGCCAGTGGTGGTACAGGCAATCAGCCCCAGCATTTT.

This clonotype was detected ten times or more. The V and J genes are TRBV20-1 and TRBJ2-2, with 8 bases fitting TRBD1. The CDR3 contains 16 residues. Germline CDR1 and CDR2: DFQATT and SNEGSKA (reference sequence). After removal of 1 base from V and 1 base from J, the junction contained 5 bases not matched to a gene. CDR3 coding DNA: TGCAGTGCTAGAGCCTCCGGGACAGGGAACACCGGGGAGCTGTTTTTT. It specifies CSARASGTGNTGELFF.

The CDR3 nucleotides are TGCAGCGTTGAATACGTCACGAGCTCCTACAATGAGCAGTTCTTC. Translated: CSVEYVTSSYNEQFF. This chain connects TRBV29-1 to TRBJ2-1, with D hard to call. This CDR3 contains 15 residues. The germline CDR1 and CDR2 sequences are SQVTM and ANQGSEA. V was trimmed by 2 bases and J by 0 bases, leaving 11 bases between them.

This clonotype was detected ten times or more. This chain links TRBV7-9 with TRBJ1-1; no clear D. CDR3 length: 15 amino acids. Germline V lookup: CDR1 SEHNR, CDR2 FQNEAQ (reference sequence). The V gene lost 3 bases and the J gene lost 2 bases, with 13 bases spanning the gap. The CDR3 DNA follows: TGTGCCAGCAGCTTGGTTCAAGGGATAAACACTGAAGCTTTCTTT. It specifies CASSLVQGINTEAFF.

The table lists this clonotype with many counts. J is TRBJ2-1 and V is TRBV6-2 or TRBV6-3; 13 bases align to TRBD2. Trimming cost V 3 bases and J 9 bases; bases outside gene matches: 2. The germline CDR1 and CDR2 sequences are MNHEY and SVGEGT. There are 14 residues in the CDR3. The CDR3 is CASSYGLAGVEQFF. The CDR3 DNA sequence: TGTGCCAGCAGTTATGGACTAGCGGGAGTTGAGCAGTTCTTC.

This clonotype was observed at least ten times. The chain carries TRBV20-1 and TRBJ1-1; a weak D match, TRBD1 (6 bases). V was trimmed by 0 bases and J by 3 bases, leaving 17 bases between them. Germline values: CDR1 DFQATT, CDR2 SNEGSKA (reference sequence). The CDR3 covers 16 residues. The CDR3 coding sequence is TGCAGTGCTAGAGATGAAGGTGGGGGCAGGGACACTGAAGCTTTCTTT. Translated, it gives CSARDEGGGRDTEAFF.

This clonotype showed up many times. The V and J genes are TRBV20-1 and TRBJ1-2; 7 bases match TRBD1. The V gene end was trimmed by 5 bases and the J gene end by 8 bases; junction bases not matched to a gene: 8. The CDR3 has 12 amino acids. Germline values: CDR1 DFQATT, CDR2 SNEGSKA (reference sequence). CDR3: CSAAGTVVGYTF. The CDR3 bases are TGCAGTGCTGCGGGGACAGTGGTAGGCTACACCTTC.

This clonotype was seen ten or more times. The chain combines TRBV7-6 with TRBJ2-7, with 7 nucleotides matching TRBD2. CDR3 length: 14 residues. In germline, CDR1 is SGHVS, CDR2 FNYEAQ. Losses at the gene ends were 5 bases for V and 4 bases for J; bases not matched to a gene: 8. This chain's CDR3 is CASSTRLAPYEQYF. The CDR3 DNA is TGTGCCAGCAGCACAAGACTAGCTCCATACGAGCAGTACTTC.